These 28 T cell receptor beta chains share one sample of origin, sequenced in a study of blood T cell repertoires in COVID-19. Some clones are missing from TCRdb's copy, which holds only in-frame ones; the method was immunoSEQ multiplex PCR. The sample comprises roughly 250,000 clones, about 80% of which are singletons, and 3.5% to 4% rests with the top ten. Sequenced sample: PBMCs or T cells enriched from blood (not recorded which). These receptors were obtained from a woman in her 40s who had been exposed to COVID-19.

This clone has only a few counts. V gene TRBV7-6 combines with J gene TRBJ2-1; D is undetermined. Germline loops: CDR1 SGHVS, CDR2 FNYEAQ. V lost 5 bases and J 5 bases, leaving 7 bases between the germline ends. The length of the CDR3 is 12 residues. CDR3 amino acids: CASSPFDNEQFF. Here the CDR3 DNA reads TGTGCCAGCAGCCCCTTTGACAATGAGCAGTTCTTC.

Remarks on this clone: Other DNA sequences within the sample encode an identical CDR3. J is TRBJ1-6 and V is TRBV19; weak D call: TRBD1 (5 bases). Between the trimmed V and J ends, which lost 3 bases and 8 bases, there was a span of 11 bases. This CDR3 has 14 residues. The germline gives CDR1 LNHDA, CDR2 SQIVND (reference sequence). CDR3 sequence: CASSIGQGYSPLHF. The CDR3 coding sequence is TGTGCCAGTAGTATTGGGCAGGGTTATTCACCCCTCCACTTT.

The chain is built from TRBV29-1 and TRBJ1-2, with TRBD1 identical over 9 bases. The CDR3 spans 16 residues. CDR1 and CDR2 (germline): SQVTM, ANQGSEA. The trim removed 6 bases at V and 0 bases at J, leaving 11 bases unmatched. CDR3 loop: CSVEEGQGLANYGYTF. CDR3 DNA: TGCAGCGTCGAGGAAGGACAGGGGCTTGCTAACTATGGCTACACCTTC. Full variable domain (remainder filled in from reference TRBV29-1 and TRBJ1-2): SAVISQKPSRDICQRGTSLTIQCQVDSQVTMMFWYRQQPGQSLTLIATANQGSEATYESGFVIDKFPISRPNLTFSTLTVSNMSPEDSSIYLCSVEEGQGLANYGYTFGSGTRLTVV.

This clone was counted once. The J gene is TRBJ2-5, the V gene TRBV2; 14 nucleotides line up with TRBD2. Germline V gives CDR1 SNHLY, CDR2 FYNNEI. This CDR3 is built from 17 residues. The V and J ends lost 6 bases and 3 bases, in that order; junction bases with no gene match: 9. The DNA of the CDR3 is TGTGCCAGCAGCTTCGGACTAGCGGGGGGCAGGGAAGAGACCCAGTACTTC. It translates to CASSFGLAGGREETQYF.

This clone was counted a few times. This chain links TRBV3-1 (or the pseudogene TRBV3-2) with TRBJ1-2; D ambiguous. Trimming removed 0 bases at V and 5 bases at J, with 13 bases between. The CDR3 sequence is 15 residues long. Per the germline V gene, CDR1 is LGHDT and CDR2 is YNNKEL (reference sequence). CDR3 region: CASSQDPVGSYGYTF. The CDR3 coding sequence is TGTGCCAGCAGCCAAGATCCCGTCGGGAGTTATGGCTACACCTTC.

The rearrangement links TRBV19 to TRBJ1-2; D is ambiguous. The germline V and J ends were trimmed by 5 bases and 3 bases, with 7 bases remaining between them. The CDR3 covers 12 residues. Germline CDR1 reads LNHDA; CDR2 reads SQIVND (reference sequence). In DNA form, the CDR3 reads TGTGCCAGTAGTGTCCGGGACTATGGCTACACCTTC. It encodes CASSVRDYGYTF.

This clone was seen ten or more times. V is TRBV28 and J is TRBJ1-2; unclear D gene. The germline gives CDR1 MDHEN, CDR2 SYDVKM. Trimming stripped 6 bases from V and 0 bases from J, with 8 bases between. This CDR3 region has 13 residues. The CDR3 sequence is CASSVTTNYGYTF. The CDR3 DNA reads TGTGCCAGCAGCGTAACAACTAACTATGGCTACACCTTC.

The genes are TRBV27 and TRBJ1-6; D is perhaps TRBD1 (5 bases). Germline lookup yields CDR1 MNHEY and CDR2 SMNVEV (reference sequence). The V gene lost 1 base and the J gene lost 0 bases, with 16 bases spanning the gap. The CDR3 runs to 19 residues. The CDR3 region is CASSLFSGGIFSYNSPLHF. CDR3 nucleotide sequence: TGTGCCAGCAGTTTATTCTCGGGGGGTATTTTCTCCTATAATTCACCCCTCCACTTT.

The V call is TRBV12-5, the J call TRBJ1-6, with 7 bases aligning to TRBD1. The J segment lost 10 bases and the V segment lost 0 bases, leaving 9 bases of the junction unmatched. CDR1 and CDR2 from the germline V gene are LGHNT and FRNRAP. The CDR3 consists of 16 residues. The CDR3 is CASGLVTTGRNSPLHF. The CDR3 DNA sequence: TGTGCTAGTGGTTTGGTCACGACAGGGAGGAACTCACCCCTCCACTTT.

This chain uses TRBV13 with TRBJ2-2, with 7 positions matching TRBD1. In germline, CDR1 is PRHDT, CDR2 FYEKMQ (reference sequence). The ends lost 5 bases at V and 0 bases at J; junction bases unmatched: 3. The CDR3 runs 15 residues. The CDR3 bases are TGTGCCAGCAGCCGGGGACAGCCGAACACCGGGGAGCTGTTTTTT. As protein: CASSRGQPNTGELFF.

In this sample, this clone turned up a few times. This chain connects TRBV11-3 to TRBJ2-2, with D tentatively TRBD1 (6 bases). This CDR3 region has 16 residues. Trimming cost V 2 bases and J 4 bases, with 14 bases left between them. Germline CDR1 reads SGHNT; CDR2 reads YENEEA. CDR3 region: CASSLMQGSSTGELFF. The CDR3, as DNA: TGTGCCAGCAGCTTAATGCAGGGGAGCAGCACCGGGGAGCTGTTTTTT.

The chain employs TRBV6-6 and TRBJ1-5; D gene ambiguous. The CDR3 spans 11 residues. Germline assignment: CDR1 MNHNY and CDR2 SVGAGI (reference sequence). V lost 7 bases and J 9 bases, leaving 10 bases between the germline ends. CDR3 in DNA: TGTGCCAGCACCCGGGAGGGGCCCCAGCATTTT. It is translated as CASTREGPQHF.

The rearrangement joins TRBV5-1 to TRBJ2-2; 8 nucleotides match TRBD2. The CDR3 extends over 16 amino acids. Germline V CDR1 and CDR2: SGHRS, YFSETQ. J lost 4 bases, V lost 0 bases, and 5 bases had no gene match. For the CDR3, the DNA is TGCGCCAGCAGCTTGGCGCTAGCGGGTACCACCGGGGAGCTGTTTTTT. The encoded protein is CASSLALAGTTGELFF.

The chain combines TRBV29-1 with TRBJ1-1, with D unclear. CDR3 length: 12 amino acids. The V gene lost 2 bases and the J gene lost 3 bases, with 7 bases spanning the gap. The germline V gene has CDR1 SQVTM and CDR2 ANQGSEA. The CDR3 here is CSVERADTEAFF. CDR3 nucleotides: TGCAGCGTTGAAAGAGCGGACACTGAAGCTTTCTTT.

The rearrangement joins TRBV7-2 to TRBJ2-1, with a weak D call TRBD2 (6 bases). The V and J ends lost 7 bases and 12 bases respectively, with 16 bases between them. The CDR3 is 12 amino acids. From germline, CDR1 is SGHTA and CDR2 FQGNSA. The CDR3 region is CASTAGGEWQFF. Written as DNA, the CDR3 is TGTGCCAGCACCGCGGGCGGGGAGTGGCAGTTCTTC.

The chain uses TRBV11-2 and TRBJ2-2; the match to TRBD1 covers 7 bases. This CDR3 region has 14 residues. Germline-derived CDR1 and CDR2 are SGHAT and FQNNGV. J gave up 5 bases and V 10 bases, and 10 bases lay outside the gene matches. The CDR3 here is CATYRTGGTGELFF. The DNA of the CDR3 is TGTGCCACATACCGGACAGGCGGGACCGGGGAGCTGTTTTTT.

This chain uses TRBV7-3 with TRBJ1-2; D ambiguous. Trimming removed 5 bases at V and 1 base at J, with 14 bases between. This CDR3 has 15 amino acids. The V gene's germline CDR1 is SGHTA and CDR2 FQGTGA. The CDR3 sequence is CASSRAPGDNYGYTF. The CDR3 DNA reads TGTGCCAGCAGCCGCGCCCCGGGAGATAACTATGGCTACACCTTC.

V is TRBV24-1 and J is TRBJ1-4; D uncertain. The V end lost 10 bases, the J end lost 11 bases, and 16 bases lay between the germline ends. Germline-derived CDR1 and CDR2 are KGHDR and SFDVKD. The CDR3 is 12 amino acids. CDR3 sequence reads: CATTPAEWKLFF. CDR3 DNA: TGTGCCACGACCCCAGCGGAGTGGAAACTGTTTTTT.

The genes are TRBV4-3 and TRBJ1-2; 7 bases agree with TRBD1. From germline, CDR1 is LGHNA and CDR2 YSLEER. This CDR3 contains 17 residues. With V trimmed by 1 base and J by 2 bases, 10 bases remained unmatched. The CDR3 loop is CASSQGPNTGVNYGYTF. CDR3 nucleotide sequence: TGCGCCAGCAGCCAAGGGCCCAATACAGGGGTAAACTATGGCTACACCTTC.

Here the CDR3 DNA reads TGTGCCAGCAGCATTATCGGGGATGAAGTGCATTTT. The encoded protein is CASSIIGDEVHF. J is TRBJ1-5 and V is TRBV21-1. TRBV21-1 is an annotated pseudogene. The CDR3 is 12 amino acids.

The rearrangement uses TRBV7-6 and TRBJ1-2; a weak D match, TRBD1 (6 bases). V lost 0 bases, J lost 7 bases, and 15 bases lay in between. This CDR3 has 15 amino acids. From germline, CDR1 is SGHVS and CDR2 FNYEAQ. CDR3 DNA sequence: TGTGCCAGCAGCTTAGCTAGGGGGAGCGGCTCTGGCTACACCTTC. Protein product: CASSLARGSGSGYTF. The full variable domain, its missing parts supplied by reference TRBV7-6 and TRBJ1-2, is GAGVSQSPRYKVTKRGQDVALRCDPISGHVSLYWYRQALGQGPEFLTYFNYEAQQDKSGLPNDRFSAERPEGSISTLTIQRTEQRDSAMYRCASSLARGSGSGYTFGSGTRLTVV.

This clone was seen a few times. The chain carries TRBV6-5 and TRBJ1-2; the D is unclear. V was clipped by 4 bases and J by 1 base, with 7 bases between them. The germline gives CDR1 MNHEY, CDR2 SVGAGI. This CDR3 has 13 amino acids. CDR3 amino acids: CASSWHDNYGYTF. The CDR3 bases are TGTGCCAGCAGTTGGCACGATAACTATGGCTACACCTTC.

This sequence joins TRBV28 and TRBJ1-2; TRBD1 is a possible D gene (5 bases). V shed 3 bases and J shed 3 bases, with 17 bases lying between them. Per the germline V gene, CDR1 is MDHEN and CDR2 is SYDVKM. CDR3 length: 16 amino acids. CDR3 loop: CASSFLTVPAYYGYTF. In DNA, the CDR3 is TGTGCCAGCAGTTTCTTGACAGTCCCCGCATACTATGGCTACACCTTC.

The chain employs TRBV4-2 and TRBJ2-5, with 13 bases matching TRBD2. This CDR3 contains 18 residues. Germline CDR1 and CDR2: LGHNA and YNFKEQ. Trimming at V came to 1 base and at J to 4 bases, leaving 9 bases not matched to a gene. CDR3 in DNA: TGTGCCAGCAGCCAAGGAACTAGCGGGGGGGCTTTGGGAGAGACCCAGTACTTC. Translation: CASSQGTSGGALGETQYF.

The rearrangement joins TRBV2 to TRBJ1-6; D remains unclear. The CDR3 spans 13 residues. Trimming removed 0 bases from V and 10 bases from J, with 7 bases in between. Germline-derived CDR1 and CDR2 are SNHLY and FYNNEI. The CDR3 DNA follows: TGTGCCAGCAGTGAAGCGCTTCGGTCACCCCTCCACTTT. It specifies CASSEALRSPLHF. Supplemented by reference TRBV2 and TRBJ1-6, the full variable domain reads EPEVTQTPSHQVTQMGQEVILRCVPISNHLYFYWYRQILGQKVEFLVSFYNNEISEKSEIFDDQFSVERPDGSNFTLKIRSTKLEDSAMYFCASSEALRSPLHFGNGTRLTVT.

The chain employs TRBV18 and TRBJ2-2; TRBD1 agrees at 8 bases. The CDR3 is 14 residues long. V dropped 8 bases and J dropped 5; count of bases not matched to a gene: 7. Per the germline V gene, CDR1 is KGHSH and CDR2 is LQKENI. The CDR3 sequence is CASPTTGATGELFF. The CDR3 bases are TGTGCCAGCCCAACGACAGGGGCGACCGGGGAGCTGTTTTTT.

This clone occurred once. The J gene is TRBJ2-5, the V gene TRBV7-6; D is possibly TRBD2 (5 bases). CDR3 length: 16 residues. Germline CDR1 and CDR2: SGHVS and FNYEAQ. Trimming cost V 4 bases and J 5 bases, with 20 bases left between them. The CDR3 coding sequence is TGTGCCAGCAGCTCCCTCCCCGGGAAATCCGGGGAGACCCAGTACTTC. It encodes CASSSLPGKSGETQYF. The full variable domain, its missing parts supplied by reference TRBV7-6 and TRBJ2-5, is GAGVSQSPRYKVTKRGQDVALRCDPISGHVSLYWYRQALGQGPEFLTYFNYEAQQDKSGLPNDRFSAERPEGSISTLTIQRTEQRDSAMYRCASSSLPGKSGETQYFGPGTRLLVL.

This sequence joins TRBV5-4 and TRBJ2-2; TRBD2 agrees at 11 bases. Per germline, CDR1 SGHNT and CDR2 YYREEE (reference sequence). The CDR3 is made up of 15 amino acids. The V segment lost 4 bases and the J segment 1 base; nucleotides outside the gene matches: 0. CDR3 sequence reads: CASSGTSGNTGELFF. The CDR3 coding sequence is TGTGCCAGCAGCGGGACTAGCGGGAACACCGGGGAGCTGTTTTTT.